Detailed here is one T cell receptor (beta chain). Its antigen is still unknown. The CDR3 consists of 15 residues. Per the germline V gene, CDR1 is MDHEN and CDR2 is SYDVKM. The sample belongs to a study of shared clonotypes between healthy human individuals. About the research overall: For every donor, three CD4 naive, three CD4 memory, two CD8 naive and one CD8 memory plates were used. General study findings and limits: Rarefaction revealed incomplete sorted-subset sequencing despite large depth. Lower generation probabilities were found for non-shared clonotypes than for those shared by all four donors.

Method: immunoSEQ multiplex PCR; TCRdb's copy keeps in-frame clones and lacks some. The profile shows 850,000 to 1,200,000 clones, under 80% of them singletons. The sample was memory CD4+ T cells sorted from blood. As for subset: CD45RA-negative fraction. This receptor was obtained from a man aged 18-30 years in good health. The chain joins TRBV28 to TRBJ2-5; a weak D match, TRBD1 (5 bases). Judging by the DNA end, TRBJ2-7 fits better; the J call may be wrong. The CDR3 spells CASSQNFGSGREQYF. DNA of the CDR3: TGTGCCAGCAGTCAAAACTTTGGATCAGGGCGCGAGCAGTACTTC.